This TCR beta chain is from a study of T cells after yellow fever vaccination. Study-level results: Weaker, the secondary response had a peak occurring faster, on day 5 versus 15. Once the booster was given, most primary-vaccination clones reappeared, at roughly 96% for CD4 and over 75% for CD8.

Using its own MiXCR run on the 5' RACE reads, TCRdb lists one record per CDR3 protein. The top ten clones hold less than 20% of a sample with hundreds of thousands of distinct CDR3 sequences, about a fifth of them seen once. Germline V gene lookup returns CDR1 MNHNS and CDR2 SASEGT. V lost 6 bases, J lost 11 bases, and 20 bases lay in between. CDR3 length: 14 amino acids. This clonotype was counted between two and nine times. As yet, its antigen is unknown. The source of this sequence is a man between 18 and 35 years old who received the YFV17D yellow fever vaccine. The V and J genes are TRBV6-1 and TRBJ1-5; D possibly corresponds to TRBD1 (5 bases). This specimen consisted of PBMCs, obtained approximately 20 days after the first yellow fever vaccination. This chain's CDR3 is CASSLGPRGTAQHF. For the CDR3, the DNA is TGTGCCAGCAGCTTGGGACCGCGGGGCACAGCCCAGCATTTT.